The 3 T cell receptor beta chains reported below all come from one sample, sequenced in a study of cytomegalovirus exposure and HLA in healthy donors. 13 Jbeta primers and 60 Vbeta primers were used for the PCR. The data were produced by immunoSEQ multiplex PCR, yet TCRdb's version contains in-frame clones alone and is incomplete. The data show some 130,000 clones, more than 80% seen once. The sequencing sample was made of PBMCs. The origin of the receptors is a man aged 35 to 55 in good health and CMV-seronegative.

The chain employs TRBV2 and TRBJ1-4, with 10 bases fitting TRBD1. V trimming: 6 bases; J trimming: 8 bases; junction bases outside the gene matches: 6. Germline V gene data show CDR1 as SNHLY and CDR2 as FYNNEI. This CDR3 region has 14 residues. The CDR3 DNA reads TGTGCCAGCAGGAAGGGGACAGGGGAGGAAAAACTGTTTTTT. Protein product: CASRKGTGEEKLFF.

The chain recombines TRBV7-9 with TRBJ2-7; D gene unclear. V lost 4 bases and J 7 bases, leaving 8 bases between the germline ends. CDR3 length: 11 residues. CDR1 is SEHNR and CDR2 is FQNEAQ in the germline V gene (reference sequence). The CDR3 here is CASSSYGEQYF. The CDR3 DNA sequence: TGTGCCAGCAGCTCCTACGGGGAGCAGTACTTC.

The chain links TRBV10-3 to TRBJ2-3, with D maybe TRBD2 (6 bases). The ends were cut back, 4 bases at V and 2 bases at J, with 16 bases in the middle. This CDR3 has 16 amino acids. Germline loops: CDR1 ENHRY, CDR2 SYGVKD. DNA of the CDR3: TGTGCCATCAGTGGCAAGGGCGGGACTGTCACAGATACGCAGTATTTT. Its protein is CAISGKGGTVTDTQYF.